This TCR beta chain is drawn from a study of blood T cell repertoires in COVID-19. Study as a whole: COVID-19 samples, acute and convalescent, were from the United States, Italy and Spain. T cells, B-cell-depleted T cells, or PBMCs supplied cDNA or gDNA.

V dropped 5 bases and J dropped 8 bases, with 15 bases sitting between them. CDR3 length: 13 amino acids. Original data processing: The assay estimated nucleated cells by amplifying reference gene primers. Generated by immunoSEQ multiplex PCR, the TCRdb table keeps only in-frame clones and is missing some. The V and J calls and clone size are taken from that table; D and trimming were inferred from the DNA. The data contain roughly 120,000 clones, around 80% of them singletons. This receptor was taken from a man between 65 and 80 years old with acute or convalescent COVID-19. The chain uses TRBV12-3 or TRBV12-4 and TRBJ2-5, with no clear D. The sequencing sample was made of peripheral blood. Here the CDR3 reads CASSPPSESTQYF. CDR3 nucleotides: TGTGCCAGCAGTCCCCCGAGCGAATCAACCCAGTACTTC.